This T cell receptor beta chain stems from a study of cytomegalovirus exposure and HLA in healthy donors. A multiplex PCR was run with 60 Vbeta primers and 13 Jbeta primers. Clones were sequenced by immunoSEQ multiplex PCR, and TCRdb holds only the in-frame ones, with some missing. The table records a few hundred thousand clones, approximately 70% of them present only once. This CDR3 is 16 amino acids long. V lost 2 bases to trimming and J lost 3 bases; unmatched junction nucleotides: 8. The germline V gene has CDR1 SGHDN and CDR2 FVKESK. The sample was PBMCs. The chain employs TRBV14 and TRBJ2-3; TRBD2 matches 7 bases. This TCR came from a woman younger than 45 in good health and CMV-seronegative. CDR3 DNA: TGTGCCAGCAGCCAAAGGAGGAGAGCGGGAACAGATACGCAGTATTTT. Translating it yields CASSQRRRAGTDTQYF. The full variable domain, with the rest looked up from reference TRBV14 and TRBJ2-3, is EAGVTQFPSHSVIEKGQTVTLRCDPISGHDNLYWYRRVMGKEIKFLLHFVKESKQDESGMPNNRFLAERTGGTYSTLKVQPAELEDSGVYFCASSQRRRAGTDTQYFGPGTRLTVL.